These 20 T cell receptor beta chains were all obtained from the same sample, sequenced in a study of blood T cell repertoires in COVID-19. Sequencing was performed with immunoSEQ multiplex PCR; in TCRdb, only in-frame clones are kept and a portion is missing. The top ten clones hold 0.9% to 1.5% of a sample with approximately 380,000 clones, 88% of them seen once. Specimen: PBMCs or T cells enriched from blood (not recorded which). The receptors stem from a woman younger than 35 who had recovered from COVID-19.

The chain employs TRBV11-2 and TRBJ2-7, with a weak D call TRBD2 (6 bases). Trimming took 4 bases from V and 1 from J, leaving 14 bases between them. This CDR3 is built from 15 residues. Germline CDR1 SGHAT, CDR2 FQNNGV. The CDR3 DNA sequence: TGTGCCAGCAGCTCCGTTGGGGGGTTGTCCTACGAGCAGTACTTC. Its translation: CASSSVGGLSYEQYF.

The rearrangement joins TRBV6-5 to TRBJ1-3, with TRBD1 as a possible D gene (6 bases). V was trimmed by 0 bases and J by 0 bases, leaving 9 bases between them. This CDR3 is built from 16 residues. CDR1 MNHEY and CDR2 SVGAGI come from the germline V gene. As DNA, the CDR3 is TGTGCCAGCAGTTACTCAACAGGGAGCTCTGGAAACACCATATATTTT. Residues: CASSYSTGSSGNTIYF.

This clone was counted between two and nine times. The chain couples TRBV7-2 to TRBJ2-1, with 11 bases lining up with TRBD2. V lost 8 bases to trimming and J lost 0 bases; unmatched junction nucleotides: 12. The germline V gene has CDR1 SGHTA and CDR2 FQGNSA. The CDR3 is made up of 18 amino acids. CDR3 sequence (DNA): TGTGCCAGCGGGGGCCTGGCTAGCGGGAGGAGCTCCTACAATGAGCAGTTCTTC. Translation: CASGGLASGRSSYNEQFF.

The chain is built from TRBV10-3 and TRBJ1-2; 10 bases fit TRBD1. This CDR3 has 14 amino acids. The V gene's germline CDR1 is ENHRY and CDR2 SYGVKD. The junction had 8 bases not matched to a gene; V was cut back by 5 bases and J by 8 bases. In nucleotides, the CDR3 is TGTGCCATCAGTCCCTTAGGGACAGGGGAGGGCTACACCTTC. Its protein is CAISPLGTGEGYTF.

V and J are TRBV27 and TRBJ2-7; TRBD1 matches 8 bases. Germline V gene data show CDR1 as MNHEY and CDR2 as SMNVEV (reference sequence). The CDR3 extends over 14 amino acids. Trimming removed 4 bases from V and 0 bases from J; junction bases left unmatched: 2. The chain's CDR3 is CASSYTGGSYEQYF. Written as DNA, the CDR3 is TGTGCCAGCAGTTACACAGGGGGCTCCTACGAGCAGTACTTC.

This sequence joins TRBV20-1 and TRBJ2-1; 8 bases are shared with TRBD1. CDR3 length: 11 amino acids. Germline trimming cut 6 bases from V and 9 bases from J; bases unmatched to any gene: 4. The germline CDR1 and CDR2 sequences are DFQATT and SNEGSKA (reference sequence). CDR3 nucleotide sequence: TGCAGTGCGACAGGGGAAAGTGAGCAGTTCTTC. Amino acid sequence: CSATGESEQFF.

The chain joins TRBV28 to TRBJ2-2; 7 bases agree with TRBD1. V lost 10 bases to trimming and J lost 2 bases; unmatched junction nucleotides: 7. The CDR3 spans 14 residues. CDR1 and CDR2 (germline): MDHEN, SYDVKM. The CDR3 here is CATDRATNTGELFF. The CDR3 DNA reads TGTGCCACCGACAGGGCAACTAACACCGGGGAGCTGTTTTTT.

The rearrangement links TRBV6-6 to TRBJ1-5, with D possibly TRBD1 on 5 matching bases. V lost 7 bases, J lost 2 bases, and 15 bases lay in between. The CDR3 has 15 amino acids. Germline CDR1 reads MNHNY; CDR2 reads SVGAGI (reference sequence). Written as DNA, the CDR3 is TGTGCCAGCATGGTTCTCGGGGGAGGCAATCAGCCCCAGCATTTT. Translating gives CASMVLGGGNQPQHF.

This sequence joins TRBV30 and TRBJ2-7, with TRBD1 matching 9 bases. Germline trimming cut 1 base from V and 5 bases from J; bases unmatched to any gene: 9. Germline V gene sequence: CDR1 GTSNPN, CDR2 SVGIG (reference sequence). CDR3 length equals 15 residues. CDR3 amino acids: CAWSDGDRDLHEQYF. Here the CDR3 DNA reads TGTGCCTGGAGTGATGGGGACAGGGATCTCCACGAGCAGTACTTC.

The gene calls are TRBV7-9 and TRBJ1-2; possible D gene TRBD1, 6 bases. The CDR3 runs to 14 residues. V lost 4 bases to trimming and J lost 3 bases, with 12 bases between them. Germline assignment: CDR1 SEHNR and CDR2 FQNEAQ (reference sequence). CDR3 sequence: CASSWQGIYYGYTF. The CDR3 DNA sequence: TGTGCCAGCAGCTGGCAGGGGATATACTATGGCTACACCTTC.

J is TRBJ1-2 and V is TRBV28; 7 bases are shared with TRBD1. Germline V CDR1 and CDR2: MDHEN, SYDVKM. This CDR3 comprises 14 residues. With 6 bases clipped from V and 8 bases from J, the junction kept 12 bases outside the gene matches. The CDR3 region is CASSPIPTGMGYTF. CDR3 coding DNA: TGTGCCAGCAGCCCGATCCCGACAGGGATGGGCTACACCTTC.

The gene calls are TRBV10-3 and TRBJ2-7; TRBD1 matches at 7 bases. The V gene's germline CDR1 is ENHRY and CDR2 SYGVKD. The CDR3 has 12 amino acids. V lost 11 bases to trimming and J lost 1 base; unmatched junction nucleotides: 5. The CDR3 protein is CASQDRSYEQYF. The CDR3 DNA follows: TGTGCCTCACAGGACAGGTCCTACGAGCAGTACTTC.

V is TRBV10-1 and J is TRBJ2-3; TRBD2 aligns across 13 bases. Trimming at V came to 9 bases and at J to 4 bases, leaving 7 bases not matched to a gene. The CDR3 contains 15 residues. Germline V CDR1 and CDR2: WNHNN, SYGVQD (reference sequence). In DNA, the CDR3 is TGCGCCAGTGGCATCACTAGCGGGGGGGCAGATACGCAGTATTTT. Translation gives CASGITSGGADTQYF.

This chain connects TRBV13 to TRBJ2-7; a weak D match, TRBD2 (5 bases). Trimming left V 6 bases short and J 6 bases short, with 12 bases between. CDR1 and CDR2 (germline): PRHDT, FYEKMQ (reference sequence). There are 12 residues in the CDR3. Here the CDR3 DNA reads TGTGCCAGCAGTGGAGGAAGACGCGAGCAGTACTTC. Encoded protein: CASSGGRREQYF. Full variable domain (missing parts from reference TRBV13 and TRBJ2-7): AAGVIQSPRHLIKEKRETATLKCYPIPRHDTVYWYQQGPGQDPQFLISFYEKMQSDKGSIPDRFSAQQFSDYHSELNMSSLELGDSALYFCASSGGRREQYFGPGTRLTVT.

The chain employs TRBV4-2 and TRBJ2-7; D might be TRBD1 (5 bases). The CDR3 covers 16 residues. The ends were cut back, 1 base at V and 2 bases at J, with 15 bases in the middle. CDR1 is LGHNA and CDR2 is YNFKEQ in the germline V gene. The CDR3 bases are TGTGCCAGCAGCCAAGGCTCCAGGGTCATTCCCTACGAGCAGTACTTC. Amino acid sequence: CASSQGSRVIPYEQYF.

V usage is TRBV28 and J usage is TRBJ1-5; TRBD1 matches at 9 bases. CDR3 size: 15 residues. Trimming at V came to 6 bases and at J to 6 bases, leaving 9 bases not matched to a gene. Per the germline V gene, CDR1 is MDHEN and CDR2 is SYDVKM. The CDR3 nucleotides are TGTGCCAGCAGCCGGGGACAGGGAACAGCTCAGCCCCAGCATTTT. It translates to CASSRGQGTAQPQHF.

As DNA, the CDR3 is TGTGCCAGCAGACAAACCACAGGGGGCACTGAAGCTTTCTTT. Translating gives CASRQTTGGTEAFF. The chain recombines TRBV6-5 with TRBJ1-1, with TRBD1 matching over 8 bases. The CDR3 length is 14 residues. V shed 6 bases, J shed 4 bases, and the junction held 7 bases outside the gene matches. The germline CDR1 and CDR2 sequences are MNHEY and SVGAGI.

The chain is built from TRBV24-1 and TRBJ1-5; D might be TRBD1 (6 bases). Between the trimmed V and J ends, which lost 3 bases and 5 bases, there was a span of 10 bases. The CDR3 runs 14 residues. In germline, CDR1 is KGHDR, CDR2 SFDVKD. The CDR3 loop is CATSDIGQYQPQHF. In DNA form, the CDR3 reads TGTGCCACCAGTGATATTGGACAGTATCAGCCCCAGCATTTT.

The chain employs TRBV30 and TRBJ1-5, with TRBD1 identical over 10 bases. There are 15 residues in the CDR3. In germline, CDR1 is GTSNPN, CDR2 SVGIG (reference sequence). The junction had 11 bases not matched to a gene; V was cut back by 3 bases and J by 9 bases. This chain's CDR3 is CAWSRDRGLRGPQHF. CDR3 nucleotides: TGTGCCTGGAGCCGGGACAGGGGACTAAGGGGGCCCCAGCATTTT. Combining the CDR3 with reference TRBV30 and TRBJ1-5 gives the whole variable domain SQTIHQWPATLVQPVGSPLSLECTVEGTSNPNLYWYRQAAGRGLQLLFYSVGIGQISSEVPQNLSASRPQDRQFILSSKKLLLSDSGFYLCAWSRDRGLRGPQHFGDGTRLSIL.

This chain connects TRBV6-5 to TRBJ1-6; possibly TRBD1 for D (5 bases). Germline V gene sequence: CDR1 MNHEY, CDR2 SVGAGI. The CDR3 spans 15 residues. V lost 1 base and J lost 7, with 11 bases in between. The CDR3: CASSYYQGYNSPLHF. The CDR3 nucleotides are TGTGCCAGCAGTTACTATCAGGGCTACAATTCACCCCTCCACTTT.